This T cell receptor (beta chain) came from a study of vaccination effects on CD4 cells after COVID-19. Method: immunoSEQ multiplex PCR; TCRdb's copy keeps in-frame clones and lacks some. The table has about 41,000 clones, under 85% seen once. Prior to sequencing, the ViraFEST assay stimulated PBMC with viral peptide pools, which expanded the antigen-specific CD4+ T cells. An approximately ten-day culture period preceded the isolation of CD4+ T cells. Negative nucleocapsid antibody tests before and after vaccination confirmed no previous SARS-CoV-2 infection. Cells had half their medium changed to IL-2 medium on days 3 and 7. Concerning this clone itself: Antigen specificity is unknown.

Germline loops: CDR1 SQVTM, CDR2 ANQGSEA. This CDR3 region has 15 residues. Trimming cost V 0 bases and J 1 base, with 11 bases left between them. The chain links TRBV29-1 to TRBJ2-3; tentative D call: TRBD2 (5 bases). The TCR comes from a human donor who received a COVID-19 vaccine. The input for sequencing was CD4+ T cells from PBMCs cultured with HCoV-NL63 spike peptides, taken before COVID-19 vaccination. The CDR3 DNA sequence: TGCAGCGTTGAAGATGCCCGGACTGGCACAGATACGCAGTATTTT. This translates into CSVEDARTGTDTQYF.